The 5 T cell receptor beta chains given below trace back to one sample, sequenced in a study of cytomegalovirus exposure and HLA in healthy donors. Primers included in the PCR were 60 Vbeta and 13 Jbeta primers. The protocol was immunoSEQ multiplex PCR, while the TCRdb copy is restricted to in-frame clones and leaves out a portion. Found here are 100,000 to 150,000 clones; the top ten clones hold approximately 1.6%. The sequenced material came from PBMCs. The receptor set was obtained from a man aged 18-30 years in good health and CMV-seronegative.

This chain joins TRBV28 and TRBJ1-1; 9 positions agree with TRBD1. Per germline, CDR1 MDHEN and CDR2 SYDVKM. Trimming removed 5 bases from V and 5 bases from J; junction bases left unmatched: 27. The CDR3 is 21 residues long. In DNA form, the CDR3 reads TGTGCCAGCAGTACCAACCCCCGGGACAGGGAGAAAGACTTACGAGTGACTGAAGCTTTCTTT. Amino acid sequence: CASSTNPRDREKDLRVTEAFF.

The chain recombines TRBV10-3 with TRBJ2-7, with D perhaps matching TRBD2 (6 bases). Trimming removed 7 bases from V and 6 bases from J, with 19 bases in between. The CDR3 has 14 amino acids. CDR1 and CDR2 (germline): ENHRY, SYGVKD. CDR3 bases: TGTGCCATCACCGACACCCCCCCCGGGGGCGAGCAGTACTTC. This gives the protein CAITDTPPGGEQYF.

The CDR3 loop is CASSLAARGLSWSNEQFF. CDR3 sequence (DNA): TGTGCCAGCAGCTTGGCTGCCAGGGGGCTCTCATGGAGCAATGAGCAGTTCTTC. The chain combines TRBV5-4 with TRBJ2-1; 8 bases map to TRBD1. The CDR3 extends over 18 amino acids. Germline V gene data show CDR1 as SGHNT and CDR2 as YYREEE (reference sequence). The V and J ends lost 0 bases and 6 bases, in that order; junction bases with no gene match: 14.

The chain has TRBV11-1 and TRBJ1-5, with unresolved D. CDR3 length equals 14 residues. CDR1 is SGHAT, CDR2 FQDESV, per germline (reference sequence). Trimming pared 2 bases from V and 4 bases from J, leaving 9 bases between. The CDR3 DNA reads TGTGCCAGCAGCTTATATGGAGAAAATCAGCCCCAGCATTTT. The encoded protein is CASSLYGENQPQHF.

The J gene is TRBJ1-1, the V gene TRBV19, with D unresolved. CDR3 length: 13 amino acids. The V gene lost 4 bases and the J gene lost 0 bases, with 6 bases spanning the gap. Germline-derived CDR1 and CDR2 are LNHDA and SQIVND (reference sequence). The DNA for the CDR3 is TGTGCCAGTAGTACTAGTGTGAACACTGAAGCTTTCTTT. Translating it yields CASSTSVNTEAFF. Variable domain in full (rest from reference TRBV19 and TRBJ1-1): DGGITQSPKYLFRKEGQNVTLSCEQNLNHDAMYWYRQDPGQGLRLIYYSQIVNDFQKGDIAEGYSVSREKKESFPLTVTSAQKNPTAFYLCASSTSVNTEAFFGQGTRLTVV.